The next 21 T cell receptor beta chains were all read from a single sample in a study of cytomegalovirus exposure and HLA in healthy donors. PCR was performed using 60 Vbeta and 13 Jbeta primers. The protocol was immunoSEQ multiplex PCR, while the TCRdb copy is restricted to in-frame clones and leaves out a portion. Of 100,000 to 120,000 clones in the sample, approximately 72% were seen once. Specimen: PBMCs. The receptors originated from a man in his thirties or forties in good health and CMV-seronegative.

In its sample, this clone was seen once. The rearrangement joins TRBV11-2 to TRBJ1-2; no reliable D call. This CDR3 has 14 amino acids. Per the germline V gene, CDR1 is SGHAT and CDR2 is FQNNGV. The V and J ends lost 1 base and 5 bases respectively, with 11 bases between them. The CDR3 reads CASSLGAGRYGYTF. DNA of the CDR3: TGTGCCAGCAGCTTAGGGGCGGGGAGGTATGGCTACACCTTC.

CDR3 in amino acids: CASSLAHTGRAFF. DNA for the CDR3: TGCGCCAGCAGCTTGGCGCACACAGGACGCGCTTTCTTT. This rearrangement joins TRBV5-1 to TRBJ1-1; the D gene is possibly TRBD1 (5 bases). Germline CDR1 reads SGHRS; CDR2 reads YFSETQ. This CDR3 spans 13 amino acids. Trimming removed 0 bases from V and 11 bases from J, with 14 bases in between.

The V call is TRBV27, the J call TRBJ1-2; TRBD1 matches at 10 bases. The V gene's germline CDR1 is MNHEY and CDR2 SMNVEV (reference sequence). Trimming cost V 6 bases and J 5 bases; bases outside gene matches: 6. This CDR3 has 14 amino acids. CDR3 nucleotides: TGTGCCAGCAGACCGAGGACAGGGGGGTATGGCTACACCTTC. Translating gives CASRPRTGGYGYTF.

The rearrangement links TRBV5-1 to TRBJ2-2; 8 bases line up with TRBD2. The CDR3 length is 15 residues. V was pared by 4 bases and J by 7 bases, with 9 bases of the junction left unmatched. From germline, CDR1 is SGHRS and CDR2 YFSETQ. In nucleotides, the CDR3 is TGCGCCAGCAGCCCCCCCGGGGGGGCGGGCGGGGAGCTGTTTTTT. Its protein product is CASSPPGGAGGELFF.

The chain is built from TRBV5-6 and TRBJ2-1; possible D gene TRBD2, 6 bases. V was shortened by 4 bases and J by 1 base, with 12 bases between the two germline ends. This CDR3 has 15 residues. Germline CDR1 reads SGHDT; CDR2 reads YYEEEE. The CDR3: CASSNWEESYNEQFF. The CDR3, as DNA: TGTGCCAGCAGCAACTGGGAGGAATCCTACAATGAGCAGTTCTTC.

This sequence joins TRBV4-3 and TRBJ1-2; TRBD1 matches at 7 bases. CDR3 length: 16 amino acids. After removal of 0 bases from V and 3 bases from J, the junction contained 7 bases not matched to a gene. The germline gives CDR1 LGHNA, CDR2 YSLEER. CDR3 coding DNA: TGCGCCAGCAGCCAAGATTTCACAGGGGAGGACTATGGCTACACCTTC. Amino acids: CASSQDFTGEDYGYTF.

Remarks on this clone: Within the sample, other DNA sequences also encode this same CDR3. The chain combines TRBV4-1 with TRBJ2-7; 8 bases align to TRBD1. The CDR3 sequence is 14 residues long. Germline CDR1 reads MGHRA; CDR2 reads YSYEKL. V shed 4 bases, J shed 2 bases, and the junction held 4 bases outside the gene matches. For the CDR3, the DNA is TGCGCCAGCAGCCGAGGACAGGGTGCCTACGAGCAGTACTTC. Protein sequence: CASSRGQGAYEQYF.

This clone was seen a few times. The rearrangement uses TRBV5-6 and TRBJ2-1, with 8 bases matching TRBD2. CDR1 SGHDT and CDR2 YYEEEE come from the germline V gene. With V trimmed by 4 bases and J by 5 bases, 8 bases remained unmatched. CDR3 length: 15 amino acids. CDR3 sequence: CASSPGLARNNEQFF. The CDR3 nucleotides are TGTGCCAGCAGCCCTGGACTAGCAAGGAACAATGAGCAGTTCTTC.

This clone occurred a few times. The chain couples TRBV5-4 to TRBJ2-6; D unresolved. V dropped 4 bases and J dropped 1 base, with 3 bases sitting between them. The CDR3 runs to 13 residues. The germline V gene has CDR1 SGHNT and CDR2 YYREEE (reference sequence). Here the CDR3 DNA reads TGTGCCAGCAGCCATTCTGGGGCCAACGTCCTGACTTTC. It specifies CASSHSGANVLTF.

V gene TRBV28 combines with J gene TRBJ1-5; D remains ambiguous. Germline V gene data show CDR1 as MDHEN and CDR2 as SYDVKM. CDR3 length: 19 amino acids. V was pared by 3 bases and J by 0 bases, with 21 bases between. The CDR3 loop is CASSFVRRPGNYSNQPQHF. The CDR3 coding sequence is TGTGCCAGCAGTTTTGTCCGCAGACCGGGTAACTATAGCAATCAGCCCCAGCATTTT.

This clone was seen a handful of times. The J gene is TRBJ2-5, the V gene TRBV7-2; D gene ambiguous. In germline, CDR1 is SGHTA, CDR2 FQGNSA. V was trimmed by 1 base and J by 5 bases, leaving 8 bases between them. The CDR3 is made up of 13 amino acids. The CDR3 bases are TGTGCCAGCAGCTTAGGAGAGTGGGAGACCCAGTACTTC. Its translation: CASSLGEWETQYF.

V is TRBV29-1 and J is TRBJ2-2; 7 bases agree with TRBD1. This CDR3 is built from 15 residues. V shed 7 bases, J shed 4 bases, and the junction held 12 bases outside the gene matches. CDR1 and CDR2 from the germline V gene are SQVTM and ANQGSEA. As DNA, the CDR3 is TGCAGCGCCTTAAGGCCCAGGGGGACCACCGGGGAGCTGTTTTTT. As protein: CSALRPRGTTGELFF.

This clone was observed a handful of times. The chain combines TRBV5-6 with TRBJ1-4, with D hard to call. The germline V gene encodes CDR1 SGHDT and CDR2 YYEEEE. V was pared by 4 bases and J by 0 bases, with 4 bases between. CDR3 length: 13 residues. The CDR3 sequence: CASSLPTNEKLFF. The DNA of the CDR3 is TGTGCCAGCAGCCTTCCAACTAATGAAAAACTGTTTTTT.

V gene TRBV5-6 combines with J gene TRBJ1-2; D unclear. The germline gives CDR1 SGHDT, CDR2 YYEEEE. With 5 bases removed from V and 6 bases from J, the gap between germline ends came to 11 bases. The CDR3 runs to 12 residues. DNA for the CDR3: TGTGCCAGCAGTGGCTCGTTCGATGGCTACACCTTC. Its translation is CASSGSFDGYTF.

The chain carries TRBV19 and TRBJ1-1; D gene unclear. This CDR3 has 14 residues. V shed 2 bases and J shed 4 bases, with 11 bases lying between them. Germline-derived CDR1 and CDR2 are LNHDA and SQIVND (reference sequence). CDR3 protein: CASSITQLGTEAFF. CDR3 in DNA: TGTGCCAGTAGTATAACGCAGCTAGGCACTGAAGCTTTCTTT.

The chain carries TRBV11-2 and TRBJ2-5; possibly TRBD1 for D (6 bases). V was shortened by 5 bases and J by 11 bases, with 12 bases between the two germline ends. CDR3 length: 11 amino acids. Germline CDR1 is SGHAT and CDR2 is FQNNGV. The CDR3 DNA reads TGTGCCAGCAGCCATGAGGGGGAGCAGTACTTC. Protein: CASSHEGEQYF. The full variable domain, with the rest looked up from reference TRBV11-2 and TRBJ2-5, is EAGVAQSPRYKIIEKRQSVAFWCNPISGHATLYWYQQILGQGPKLLIQFQNNGVVDDSQLPKDRFSAERLKGVDSTLKIQPAKLEDSAVYLCASSHEGEQYFGPGTRLLVL.

The rearrangement links TRBV5-4 to TRBJ2-5; 8 bases are a match to TRBD2. V trimming: 5 bases; J trimming: 1 base; junction bases outside the gene matches: 7. CDR1 SGHNT and CDR2 YYREEE come from the germline V gene (reference sequence). The CDR3 has 15 amino acids. The CDR3 sequence is CASRPTGTSQETQYF. The CDR3 DNA sequence: TGTGCCAGCAGACCAACCGGGACTAGCCAAGAGACCCAGTACTTC.

The V and J genes are TRBV27 and TRBJ1-1, with D hard to call. The CDR3 length is 14 residues. Trimming removed 0 bases at V and 8 bases at J, with 13 bases between. Germline CDR1 MNHEY, CDR2 SMNVEV (reference sequence). The CDR3 spells CASSLSLGPFEAFF. DNA for the CDR3: TGTGCCAGCAGTTTATCCCTGGGCCCTTTCGAAGCTTTCTTT.

The chain is built from TRBV11-3 and TRBJ2-1; 14 bases match TRBD2. The CDR3 has 15 residues. Germline values: CDR1 SGHNT, CDR2 YENEEA. J gave up 7 bases and V 5 bases, and 4 bases lay outside the gene matches. CDR3 in amino acids: CASSPGTSGGNEQFF. In nucleotides, the CDR3 is TGTGCCAGCAGCCCCGGGACTAGCGGGGGTAATGAGCAGTTCTTC.

The chain carries TRBV19 and TRBJ2-7; D ambiguous. CDR1 and CDR2 (germline): LNHDA, SQIVND (reference sequence). CDR3 size: 13 residues. The V end was cut by 7 bases, the J end by 5 bases, with 15 bases between. The CDR3 nucleotides are TGTGCCAGTAACCCCCACGGGTCTAACGAGCAGTACTTC. Translated, it gives CASNPHGSNEQYF.

This chain uses TRBV6-6 with TRBJ2-7; 10 bases map to TRBD2. This CDR3 region has 14 residues. Germline lookup yields CDR1 MNHNY and CDR2 SVGAGI (reference sequence). V was clipped by 7 bases and J by 6 bases; unmatched bases: 9. The CDR3 coding sequence is TGTGCCAGCACTAGCGGGAGTAAAGTTGGCGAGCAGTACTTC. It codes for CASTSGSKVGEQYF.